Following are 17 T cell receptor beta chains from one sample sequenced in a study of human T cells and chemical hapten exposure (dated by TCRdb to the early 2020s). Libraries were constructed by RACE. The sequencer was a NextSeq 500. TCRdb reworked the public reads: Q25 trimming with fastp, MiXCR clone assembly, productive beta chains retained. Records with the same CDR3 protein are collapsed into one entry carrying the most frequent genes and DNA. In all, the sample holds about 340,000 distinct CDR3 sequences, and about 7% of those were seen once. Approximately 8% of the sample rests with the top ten. The label giving this sample's time point can be read as: patch test 1, 2 weeks after DPC sensitization. According to the study, the label for this sample's treatment or condition signals: therapeutic diphenylcyclopropenone sensitization with weekly scalp DPC. Sequences were derived from whole blood, sampled in connection with sensitization to the hapten diphenylcyclopropenone (DPC). Every receptor here comes from a young woman with alopecia areata. Some clones in this sample may be carry-over from other donors' samples.

Ten or more counts support this clonotype. The V and J genes are TRBV6-5 and TRBJ2-3; no firm D call. The V gene lost 4 bases and the J gene lost 5 bases, with 22 bases spanning the gap. In germline, CDR1 is MNHEY, CDR2 SVGAGI. The CDR3 is made up of 17 amino acids. CDR3 nucleotides: TGTGCCAGCAGTTCTTACAGCCTCGGGCCCCGAGAAGATACGCAGTATTTT. It specifies CASSSYSLGPREDTQYF.

This clonotype came up many times. DNA of the CDR3: TGTGCCAGCAGCGCTAGACGCAATCAGCCCCAGCATTTT. It specifies CASSARRNQPQHF. The V gene is TRBV13, the J gene TRBJ1-5; D unclear. V shed 5 bases and J shed 2 bases, with 7 bases lying between them. Germline values: CDR1 PRHDT, CDR2 FYEKMQ (reference sequence). The CDR3 loop spans 13 amino acids.

This clonotype appeared a few times. This chain joins TRBV27 and TRBJ1-2; D is possibly TRBD1 (6 bases). CDR1 and CDR2 from the germline V gene are MNHEY and SMNVEV (reference sequence). This CDR3 comprises 15 residues. The V gene lost 1 base and the J gene lost 4 bases, with 13 bases spanning the gap. CDR3 in amino acids: CASSLLPGTSYGYTF. The CDR3 DNA reads as TGTGCCAGCAGTTTATTGCCTGGGACAAGCTATGGCTACACCTTC.

In this sample, this clonotype turned up many times. The chain joins TRBV5-6 to TRBJ1-1; no firm D call. CDR3 length equals 12 residues. The germline V and J ends were trimmed by 0 bases and 5 bases, with 5 bases remaining between them. CDR1 and CDR2 from the germline V gene are SGHDT and YYEEEE. The CDR3 DNA follows: TGTGCCAGCAGCTTGGTTTGGACTGAAGCTTTCTTT. This codes for CASSLVWTEAFF.

This clonotype has only a few counts. This chain uses TRBV10-3 with TRBJ2-2; D is possibly TRBD1 (6 bases). V lost 8 bases and J lost 7, with 14 bases in between. This CDR3 has 13 amino acids. Looked up from germline, CDR1 is ENHRY and CDR2 is SYGVKD. The DNA for the CDR3 is TGTGCCATCCGACAGGAAGGCGGCGGGGAGCTGTTTTTT. This sequence encodes CAIRQEGGGELFF.

This clonotype was counted ten times or more. The chain carries TRBV6-2 or TRBV6-3 and TRBJ2-4; 13 nucleotides align to TRBD2. V lost 2 bases and J lost 6; bases outside the gene matches: 7. The CDR3 runs 17 residues. Germline assignment: CDR1 MNHEY and CDR2 SVGEGT. The CDR3 protein is CASSYGLAGEWRNIQYF. For the CDR3, the DNA is TGTGCCAGCAGTTACGGACTAGCGGGGGAGTGGAGAAACATTCAGTACTTC.

This chain links TRBV12-1 with TRBJ1-2; the listed D gene, TRBD1, was not tested against the DNA. TRBV12-1 corresponds to a pseudogene. This CDR3 spans 15 amino acids. In nucleotides, the CDR3 is TGTGCCAGCAGCTTTGCCGCTGACGCCCCGTATGGCTACACCTTC. As protein: CASSFAADAPYGYTF.

The CDR3 region is CASSQVYRSSSGNTIYF. The CDR3, as DNA: TGTGCCAGCAGCCAAGTATACAGGAGTTCCTCTGGAAACACCATATATTTT. The chain couples TRBV16 to TRBJ1-3; TRBD1 might be the D (5 bases). Trimming removed 2 bases at V and 0 bases at J, with 14 bases between. In germline, CDR1 is KGHSY, CDR2 FQNENV. The CDR3 has 17 residues.

This clonotype was counted only a few times. V gene TRBV6-6 combines with J gene TRBJ2-6, with 7 bases identical to TRBD1. Germline V CDR1 and CDR2: MNHNY, SVGAGI (reference sequence). The CDR3 loop spans 12 amino acids. The V and J ends lost 5 bases and 11 bases, in that order; junction bases with no gene match: 3. CDR3 nucleotide sequence: TGTGCCAGCAGTGTAGGGGGCGACGTCCTGACTTTC. Encoded protein: CASSVGGDVLTF.

In its sample, this clonotype was seen a few times. The chain is built from TRBV11-2 and TRBJ1-4; D ambiguous. The CDR3 extends over 14 amino acids. Germline V gene lookup returns CDR1 SGHAT and CDR2 FQNNGV. The V gene lost 5 bases and the J gene lost 10 bases, with 17 bases spanning the gap. This CDR3 is CASSPVREGGKLFF. Here the CDR3 DNA reads TGTGCCAGCAGCCCTGTGAGGGAGGGTGGAAAACTGTTTTTT.

This clonotype was observed at least ten times. The J gene is TRBJ2-1, the V gene TRBV5-1, with a possible D match to TRBD2 (5 bases). The V end was cut by 0 bases, the J end by 5 bases, with 12 bases between. The length of the CDR3 is 15 residues. Germline V gene data show CDR1 as SGHRS and CDR2 as YFSETQ. This CDR3 reads CASSLGSTGNNEQFF. The CDR3 DNA follows: TGCGCCAGCAGCTTGGGATCGACGGGAAACAATGAGCAGTTCTTC.

This clonotype was recorded many times. CDR3 DNA sequence: TGCAGTGCCACCCAGGGGGCCGAATCACCCCTCCACTTT. Its translation: CSATQGAESPLHF. The V call is TRBV20-1, the J call TRBJ1-6; 8 bases are shared with TRBD1. Germline CDR1 DFQATT, CDR2 SNEGSKA (reference sequence). Unmatched junction bases numbered 8, after V lost 6 bases and J lost 10 bases. The CDR3 runs 13 residues.

In its sample, this clonotype was seen a few times. This sequence joins TRBV20-1 and TRBJ1-1, with D maybe TRBD1 (5 bases). Per germline, CDR1 DFQATT and CDR2 SNEGSKA (reference sequence). V was cut by 4 bases and J by 5 bases, with 11 bases left in between. The length of the CDR3 is 12 residues. The CDR3 protein is CSAKTGGTEAFF. The CDR3 DNA reads as TGCAGTGCTAAAACAGGTGGAACTGAAGCTTTCTTT.

This clonotype has more than one count but fewer than ten. J is TRBJ1-1 and V is TRBV7-2; 8 bases fit TRBD1. The V gene's germline CDR1 is SGHTA and CDR2 FQGNSA. After removal of 7 bases from V and 0 bases from J, the junction contained 4 bases not matched to a gene. The CDR3 is made up of 14 amino acids. The CDR3: CASNPGGLNTEAFF. CDR3 bases: TGTGCCAGCAACCCAGGGGGCCTGAACACTGAAGCTTTCTTT.

This clonotype was counted a few times. This sequence joins TRBV20-1 and TRBJ1-1; 10 positions match TRBD1. Germline assignment: CDR1 DFQATT and CDR2 SNEGSKA (reference sequence). Trimming at V came to 0 bases and at J to 5 bases, leaving 18 bases not matched to a gene. This CDR3 is 19 amino acids long. CDR3 sequence reads: CSARDPRGDRGFVNTEAFF. The DNA for the CDR3 is TGCAGTGCTAGAGATCCAAGGGGGGACAGGGGTTTTGTTAATACTGAAGCTTTCTTT.

The V gene is TRBV25-1, the J gene TRBJ1-1; 8 bases map to TRBD1. CDR1 MGHDK and CDR2 SYGVNS come from the germline V gene. V shed 7 bases, J shed 13 bases, and the junction held 11 bases outside the gene matches. This CDR3 region has 12 residues. CDR3 nucleotide sequence: TGTGCCAGCAAGAACTCGGACAGGGTGGGTTTCTTT. As protein: CASKNSDRVGFF.

This sequence joins TRBV12-3 or TRBV12-4 and TRBJ1-2, with unresolved D. The V end lost 3 bases, the J end lost 8 bases, and 10 bases lay between the germline ends. The CDR3 is made up of 12 amino acids. CDR3 sequence (DNA): TGTGCCAGCAGTTTCCGGGGTGGAGGCTACACCTTC. Translating gives CASSFRGGGYTF.